These 13 T cell receptor beta chains were sequenced from one sample in a study of T cell responses to AZD1222 COVID-19 vaccine. The protocol was immunoSEQ multiplex PCR, while the TCRdb copy is restricted to in-frame clones and leaves out a portion. Of some 140,000 clones in the sample, 92% were seen once. The specimen was peripheral blood, collected on day 0 of AZD1222 vaccination. Receptors originate from an adult in good health.

The chain links TRBV6-2 or TRBV6-3 to TRBJ2-7, with D hard to call. Trimming left V 7 bases short and J 9 bases short, with 22 bases between. Germline V gene lookup returns CDR1 MNHEY and CDR2 SVGEGT. The CDR3 runs to 14 residues. CDR3 region: CASTPTNPLTVQYF. The DNA for the CDR3 is TGTGCCAGCACCCCAACGAACCCCCTTACTGTGCAGTACTTC.

This sequence joins TRBV5-1 and TRBJ2-1; 11 bases are a match to TRBD2. This CDR3 is built from 17 residues. The ends lost 0 bases at V and 3 bases at J; junction bases unmatched: 5. Looked up from germline, CDR1 is SGHRS and CDR2 is YFSETQ. CDR3 sequence (DNA): TGCGCCAGCAGCTTGGGAACTAGCGGGAGCCTCTACAATGAGCAGTTCTTC. It yields the protein CASSLGTSGSLYNEQFF.

The rearrangement links TRBV7-9 to TRBJ2-3; D uncertain. Trimming took 5 bases from V and 2 from J, leaving 5 bases between them. Germline values: CDR1 SEHNR, CDR2 FQNEAQ (reference sequence). The CDR3 is 12 amino acids. In DNA, the CDR3 is TGTGCCAGCAGCCCAACCACAGATACGCAGTATTTT. Protein: CASSPTTDTQYF.

This clone came up once. The chain links TRBV19 to TRBJ2-5; 8 bases are a match to TRBD2. The trim removed 9 bases at V and 2 bases at J, leaving 5 bases unmatched. This CDR3 comprises 13 residues. Germline loops: CDR1 LNHDA, CDR2 SQIVND (reference sequence). This CDR3 reads CASSGSGQETQYF. CDR3 bases: TGTGCCAGCAGCGGGAGCGGACAAGAGACCCAGTACTTC.

The chain joins TRBV5-6 to TRBJ2-5, with a tentative D call TRBD2 (5 bases). The CDR3 covers 13 residues. Germline lookup yields CDR1 SGHDT and CDR2 YYEEEE. With 0 bases removed from V and 3 bases from J, the gap between germline ends came to 6 bases. CDR3 amino acids: CASSLAGKETQYF. The CDR3 coding sequence is TGTGCCAGCAGCTTGGCGGGGAAAGAGACCCAGTACTTC.

The J gene is TRBJ1-6, the V gene TRBV6-6, with 9 positions matching TRBD1. The CDR3 contains 12 residues. J gave up 9 bases and V 6 bases, and 0 bases lay outside the gene matches. In germline, CDR1 is MNHNY, CDR2 SVGAGI (reference sequence). DNA for the CDR3: TGTGCCAGCAGGACAGGGGGTTCACCCCTCCACTTT. As protein: CASRTGGSPLHF.

V usage is TRBV6-1 and J usage is TRBJ1-4; D gene unclear. Germline V gene data show CDR1 as MNHNS and CDR2 as SASEGT. CDR3 length: 15 amino acids. Trimming cost V 3 bases and J 0 bases, with 8 bases left between them. The CDR3 loop is CASSDGRTTNEKLFF. The CDR3 DNA follows: TGTGCCAGCAGTGACGGACGGACAACTAATGAAAAACTGTTTTTT.

The chain carries TRBV5-4 and TRBJ1-5; TRBD1 matches 7 bases. V lost 0 bases and J lost 4; bases outside the gene matches: 4. Germline V gene lookup returns CDR1 SGHNT and CDR2 YYREEE (reference sequence). The CDR3 runs 15 residues. The CDR3 DNA reads as TGTGCCAGCAGCTTGGAGGGACAGTCTAATCAGCCCCAGCATTTT. Protein sequence: CASSLEGQSNQPQHF.

V usage is TRBV4-1 and J usage is TRBJ2-4; 7 bases map to TRBD2. V lost 0 bases, J lost 7 bases, and 24 bases stayed unmatched. Germline values: CDR1 MGHRA, CDR2 YSYEKL. CDR3 length: 21 residues. CDR3 nucleotides: TGCGCCAGCAGCCAAGAGCCCCCAGCGGGGTCGAAAACATGGGCGATGAACATTCAGTACTTC. Translating gives CASSQEPPAGSKTWAMNIQYF.

This chain connects TRBV30 to TRBJ2-3, with 10 positions matching TRBD2. The CDR3 is 15 amino acids. Per the germline V gene, CDR1 is GTSNPN and CDR2 is SVGIG (reference sequence). Trimming took 1 base from V and 3 from J; bases not matched to a gene: 4. The chain's CDR3 is CAWSAGLAITDTQYF. CDR3 nucleotides: TGTGCCTGGAGTGCGGGACTAGCGATAACAGATACGCAGTATTTT.

J is TRBJ1-2 and V is TRBV19; the D gene is possibly TRBD1 (5 bases). Germline CDR1 is LNHDA and CDR2 is SQIVND (reference sequence). Trimming stripped 8 bases from V and 2 bases from J, with 6 bases between. CDR3 length: 11 amino acids. This CDR3 reads CASRDNYGYTF. For the CDR3, the DNA is TGTGCCAGTCGGGACAACTATGGCTACACCTTC.

This sequence joins TRBV3-1 (or the pseudogene TRBV3-2) and TRBJ1-5; weak D call: TRBD1 (6 bases). The CDR3 spans 16 residues. V was clipped by 1 base and J by 3 bases, with 13 bases between them. Germline loops: CDR1 LGHDT, CDR2 YNNKEL (reference sequence). CDR3 sequence (DNA): TGTGCCAGCAGCCAAGCGGTGGGGGGCGTCAATCAGCCCCAGCATTTT. Its translation is CASSQAVGGVNQPQHF.

This rearrangement joins TRBV18 to TRBJ1-6; D gene unclear. The germline V gene encodes CDR1 KGHSH and CDR2 LQKENI. V was trimmed by 6 bases and J by 8 bases, leaving 8 bases between them. The CDR3 extends over 12 amino acids. The CDR3 coding sequence is TGTGCCAGCTCCTCAGCGGATTCACCCCTCCACTTT. Translation: CASSSADSPLHF. Full variable domain (missing parts from reference TRBV18 and TRBJ1-6): NAGVMQNPRHLVRRRGQEARLRCSPMKGHSHVYWYRQLPEEGLKFMVYLQKENIIDESGMPKERFSAEFPKEGPSILRIQQVVRGDSAAYFCASSSADSPLHFGNGTRLTVT.